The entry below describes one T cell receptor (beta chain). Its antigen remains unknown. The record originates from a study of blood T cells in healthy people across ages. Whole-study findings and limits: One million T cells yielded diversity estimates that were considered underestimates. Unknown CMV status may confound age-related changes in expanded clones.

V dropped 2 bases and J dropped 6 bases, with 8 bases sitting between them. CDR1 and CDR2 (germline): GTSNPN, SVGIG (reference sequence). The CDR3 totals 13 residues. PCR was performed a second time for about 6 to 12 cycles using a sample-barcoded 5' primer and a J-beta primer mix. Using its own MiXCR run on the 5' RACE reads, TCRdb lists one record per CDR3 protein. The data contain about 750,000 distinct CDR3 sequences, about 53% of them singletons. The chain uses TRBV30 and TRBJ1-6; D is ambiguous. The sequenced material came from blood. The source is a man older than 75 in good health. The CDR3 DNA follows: TGTGCCTGGAGTCCGGAAGCTAATTCACCCCTCCACTTT. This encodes CAWSPEANSPLHF.